The next 23 T cell receptor beta chains were all read from a single sample in a study of T-cell reconstitution after alpha-beta-depleted transplantation in children. Unique molecular identifiers were used to barcode this TCRbeta library. Each CDR3 protein gets one entry after TCRdb re-called the PCR reads with MiXCR. The sample lists 380,000 or so distinct CDR3 sequences, about 14% occurring once. Specimen: PBMCs, collected from the stem cell graft. These receptors all stem from a human donor who donated a stem cell graft to a child with Fanconi anemia.

This clonotype was picked up a small number of times. The J gene is TRBJ1-4, the V gene TRBV12-3 or TRBV12-4, with 10 bases identical to TRBD1. CDR3 length: 14 amino acids. The V gene end was trimmed by 6 bases and the J gene end by 8 bases; junction bases not matched to a gene: 6. CDR3 loop: CASSQDRGTEKLFF. In nucleotides, the CDR3 is TGTGCCAGCAGCCAGGACAGGGGGACCGAAAAACTGTTTTTT.

In this sample, this clonotype turned up a few times. The chain couples TRBV4-1 to TRBJ2-2; D remains unclear. Germline V gene data show CDR1 as MGHRA and CDR2 as YSYEKL. The CDR3 runs to 15 residues. The V end was cut by 4 bases, the J end by 0 bases, with 9 bases between. The CDR3 region is CASSRLSPNTGELFF. CDR3 DNA sequence: TGCGCCAGCAGCCGTCTTAGCCCGAACACCGGGGAGCTGTTTTTT.

This clonotype was seen only a few times. The chain employs TRBV18 and TRBJ2-1, with 14 nucleotides matching TRBD2. V trimming: 3 bases; J trimming: 9 bases; junction bases outside the gene matches: 4. Germline V CDR1 and CDR2: KGHSH, LQKENI. The CDR3 consists of 15 residues. CDR3 amino acids: CASSPTSGGASEQFF. For the CDR3, the DNA is TGTGCCAGCTCACCGACTAGCGGGGGGGCTAGTGAGCAGTTCTTC.

The chain has TRBV9 and TRBJ2-1, with TRBD2 matching over 7 bases. The CDR3 sequence is 15 residues long. CDR1 and CDR2 from the germline V gene are SGDLS and YYNGEE. V shed 0 bases and J 9 bases; nucleotides not matched to a gene: 9. The chain's CDR3 is CASSVAVTSMTEQFF. For the CDR3, the DNA is TGTGCCAGCAGCGTAGCAGTGACTAGCATGACTGAGCAGTTCTTC.

CDR3 in amino acids: CAWMDQGRNYGYTF. CDR3 DNA sequence: TGTGCCTGGATGGATCAGGGTCGGAACTATGGCTACACCTTC. V is TRBV30 and J is TRBJ1-2, with D tentatively TRBD1 (5 bases). V was shortened by 4 bases and J by 2 bases, with 14 bases between the two germline ends. Germline V CDR1 and CDR2: GTSNPN, SVGIG (reference sequence). CDR3 length: 14 residues.

V gene TRBV19 combines with J gene TRBJ1-5; a possible D gene is TRBD1 (5 bases). Trimming left V 2 bases short and J 3 bases short, with 8 bases between. CDR1 and CDR2 (germline): LNHDA, SQIVND (reference sequence). This CDR3 is 14 amino acids long. CDR3 residues: CASSIRDYNQPQHF. For the CDR3, the DNA is TGTGCCAGTAGTATACGGGACTACAATCAGCCCCAGCATTTT.

This clonotype was seen at least ten times. V gene TRBV7-2 combines with J gene TRBJ2-3; the D is unclear. This CDR3 is built from 14 residues. Germline CDR1 SGHTA, CDR2 FQGNSA. The V and J ends lost 1 base and 4 bases respectively, with 9 bases between them. CDR3 DNA sequence: TGTGCCAGCAGCTTAGTAGTATGGTCAGATACGCAGTATTTT. Protein product: CASSLVVWSDTQYF. The variable domain in full, with the rest retrieved from reference TRBV7-2 and TRBJ2-3, is GAGVSQSPSNKVTEKGKDVELRCDPISGHTALYWYRQSLGQGLEFLIYFQGNSAPDKSGLPSDRFSAERTGGSVSTLTIQRTQQEDSAVYLCASSLVVWSDTQYFGPGTRLTVL.

This clonotype was counted a few times. This may come from a read error, since a much larger clone is one base off. V gene TRBV12-3 or TRBV12-4 combines with J gene TRBJ1-1; no definite D call. This CDR3 is built from 13 residues. Between the trimmed V and J ends, which lost 1 base and 1 base, there was a span of 4 bases. CDR3 region: CASSLVENTEAFF. CDR3 nucleotide sequence: TGTGCCAGCAGTTTAGTAGAGAACACTGAAGCTTTCTTT.

There are many counts of this clonotype. The chain combines TRBV27 with TRBJ2-1, with D hard to call. Germline CDR1 is MNHEY and CDR2 is SMNVEV (reference sequence). The CDR3 is 13 amino acids. V shed 2 bases and J shed 8 bases, with 10 bases lying between them. In DNA form, the CDR3 reads TGTGCCAGCAGTTTAATGGAGCAACATGAGCAGTTCTTC. Translating it yields CASSLMEQHEQFF.

This clonotype occurred a few times. The CDR3 loop reads CASSHTGTASGANVLTF. CDR3 coding DNA: TGTGCCAGCAGTCATACCGGGACAGCCTCTGGGGCCAACGTCCTGACTTTC. The genes are TRBV12-3 or TRBV12-4 and TRBJ2-6; 7 bases agree with TRBD1. J lost 0 bases, V lost 5 bases, and 7 bases had no gene match. CDR3 length equals 17 residues.

This clonotype was detected ten times or more. This rearrangement joins TRBV20-1 to TRBJ2-1, with D tentatively TRBD1 or TRBD2 (5 bases each). V was trimmed by 6 bases and J by 6 bases, leaving 15 bases between them. Germline CDR1 is DFQATT and CDR2 is SNEGSKA (reference sequence). The CDR3 totals 13 residues. This CDR3 is CSANMGLANEQFF. DNA for the CDR3: TGCAGTGCCAACATGGGGCTAGCCAATGAGCAGTTCTTC.

The V call is TRBV12-3 or TRBV12-4, the J call TRBJ2-1; 7 bases line up with TRBD1. The CDR3 sequence is 13 residues long. V lost 10 bases and J lost 3; bases outside the gene matches: 6. CDR3 amino acids: CATTGTVYNEQFF. In nucleotides, the CDR3 is TGTGCCACCACCGGGACAGTCTACAATGAGCAGTTCTTC.

The sample holds a few counts of this clonotype. This chain links TRBV2 with TRBJ2-1; 14 positions match TRBD2. Trimming removed 7 bases from V and 10 bases from J; junction bases left unmatched: 9. In germline, CDR1 is SNHLY, CDR2 FYNNEI. CDR3 length: 15 amino acids. The CDR3 sequence: CASKRLAGGEGEQFF. As DNA, the CDR3 is TGTGCCAGCAAACGACTAGCGGGGGGGGAAGGAGAGCAGTTCTTC.

This clonotype was detected a few times. V gene TRBV7-9 combines with J gene TRBJ2-7; D might be TRBD1 (5 bases). CDR3 length equals 15 residues. V was cut by 4 bases and J by 6 bases, with 19 bases left in between. In germline, CDR1 is SEHNR, CDR2 FQNEAQ (reference sequence). The CDR3 DNA is TGTGCCAGCAGCTCCCGTGAAGGGGCCTCTCCCGAGCAGTACGTC. This encodes CASSSREGASPEQYV.

This clonotype came up a few times. V usage is TRBV20-1 and J usage is TRBJ2-7; possibly TRBD1 for D (5 bases). Germline V gene data show CDR1 as DFQATT and CDR2 as SNEGSKA (reference sequence). This CDR3 contains 13 residues. V was pared by 0 bases and J by 5 bases, with 11 bases between. The CDR3 protein is CSARDSTTDEQYF. Written as DNA, the CDR3 is TGCAGTGCTAGAGATTCGACGACAGACGAGCAGTACTTC.

This clonotype was seen a few times. The rearrangement uses TRBV3-1 and TRBJ2-1; TRBD2 might be the D (6 bases). V was cut by 6 bases and J by 7 bases, with 16 bases left in between. The CDR3 covers 14 residues. Germline CDR1 and CDR2: LGHDT and YNNKEL (reference sequence). The CDR3 nucleotides read TGTGCCAGCAGTCGAGGAGGGGTGCGGAATGAGCAGTTCTTC. It codes for CASSRGGVRNEQFF.

The rearrangement uses TRBV7-8 and TRBJ1-4; TRBD1 is a possible D gene (5 bases). Germline CDR1 SGHVS, CDR2 FQNEAQ. Deletions cut 4 bases from V and 7 bases from J, with 13 bases between. The CDR3 is 14 amino acids. CDR3 amino acids: CASSSPTGREKLFF. The CDR3 DNA reads as TGTGCCAGCAGCTCCCCAACGGGGCGTGAAAAACTGTTTTTT.

In this sample, this clonotype turned up a few times. The V and J genes are TRBV6-2 or TRBV6-3 and TRBJ1-5, with 9 nucleotides matching TRBD1. CDR1 is MNHEY, CDR2 SVGEGT, per germline. The CDR3 is made up of 20 amino acids. Trimming took 0 bases from V and 9 from J; bases not matched to a gene: 21. The DNA for the CDR3 is TGTGCCAGCAGTTACTCGATAGGGAAAATGGGACAGGGATGCCGAAGGCCCCAGCATTTT. Its protein is CASSYSIGKMGQGCRRPQHF.

The chain links TRBV5-1 to TRBJ2-7; perhaps TRBD1 as D (5 bases). The V end was cut by 4 bases, the J end by 0 bases, with 17 bases between. The germline V gene has CDR1 SGHRS and CDR2 YFSETQ. The CDR3 is 16 residues long. CDR3 DNA sequence: TGCGCCAGCAGCCTCGACGAGACAGCCGGCTCCTACGAGCAGTACTTC. It yields the protein CASSLDETAGSYEQYF.

This clonotype showed up many times. This rearrangement joins TRBV28 to TRBJ1-5; TRBD1 might be the D (5 bases). CDR1 is MDHEN and CDR2 is SYDVKM in the germline V gene. V lost 5 bases and J lost 2, with 13 bases in between. The CDR3 extends over 15 amino acids. The CDR3 spells CASSRGVLGNQPQHF. The CDR3 DNA reads TGTGCCAGCAGTCGGGGGGTGCTGGGCAATCAGCCCCAGCATTTT.

V is TRBV7-3 and J is TRBJ2-1; 11 nucleotides line up with TRBD2. CDR1 and CDR2 from the germline V gene are SGHTA and FQGTGA. Trimming took 4 bases from V and 10 from J; bases not matched to a gene: 15. The CDR3 sequence is 17 residues long. The CDR3 DNA reads as TGTGCCAGCAGCTACCTCCCCATTAGCGGGGGGGAGGGAGAGCAGTTCTTC. It translates to CASSYLPISGGEGEQFF. The whole variable domain, remainder taken from reference TRBV7-3 and TRBJ2-1, is GAGVSQTPSNKVTEKGKYVELRCDPISGHTALYWYRQSLGQGPEFLIYFQGTGAADDSGLPNDRFFAVRPEGSVSTLKIQRTERGDSAVYLCASSYLPISGGEGEQFFGPGTRLTVL.

This clonotype was seen repeatedly, ten times or more. The rearrangement uses TRBV27 and TRBJ1-1, with 11 positions matching TRBD1. The trim removed 6 bases at V and 7 bases at J, leaving 10 bases unmatched. Germline V gene data show CDR1 as MNHEY and CDR2 as SMNVEV (reference sequence). This CDR3 has 15 amino acids. This CDR3 reads CASRGLGTGGGEAFF. CDR3 DNA sequence: TGTGCCAGCAGGGGTCTCGGGACAGGGGGAGGTGAAGCTTTCTTT.

The rearrangement uses TRBV6-2 or TRBV6-3 and TRBJ2-7; D might be TRBD1 or TRBD2, each matching 5 bases. V lost 2 bases to trimming and J lost 2 bases, with 13 bases between them. Per the germline V gene, CDR1 is MNHEY and CDR2 is SVGEGT. This CDR3 is built from 15 residues. The CDR3 nucleotides are TGTGCCAGCAGTTACACGGGGCCTTCTACCTACGAGCAGTACTTC. This sequence encodes CASSYTGPSTYEQYF.